This T cell receptor (beta chain) was identified in a study of blood T cell repertoires in COVID-19. This CDR3 is built from 18 residues. Germline V gene data show CDR1 as SGHAT and CDR2 as FQNNGV. V was pared by 3 bases and J by 0 bases, with 19 bases between. Repertoires were generated with immunoSEQ multiplex PCR, while TCRdb's copy carries only in-frame clones and drops some. The sample holds approximately 290,000 clones, approximately 90% seen once. The sequencing input was PBMCs or T cells enriched from blood (not recorded which). The chain couples TRBV11-2 to TRBJ2-3; D is perhaps TRBD1 (5 bases). This sequence was found in a woman aged 25 to 45 who had recovered from COVID-19. CDR3: CASSFRPTREISTDTQYF. In DNA, the CDR3 is TGTGCCAGCAGCTTTCGCCCCACCAGGGAAATTAGCACAGATACGCAGTATTTT.